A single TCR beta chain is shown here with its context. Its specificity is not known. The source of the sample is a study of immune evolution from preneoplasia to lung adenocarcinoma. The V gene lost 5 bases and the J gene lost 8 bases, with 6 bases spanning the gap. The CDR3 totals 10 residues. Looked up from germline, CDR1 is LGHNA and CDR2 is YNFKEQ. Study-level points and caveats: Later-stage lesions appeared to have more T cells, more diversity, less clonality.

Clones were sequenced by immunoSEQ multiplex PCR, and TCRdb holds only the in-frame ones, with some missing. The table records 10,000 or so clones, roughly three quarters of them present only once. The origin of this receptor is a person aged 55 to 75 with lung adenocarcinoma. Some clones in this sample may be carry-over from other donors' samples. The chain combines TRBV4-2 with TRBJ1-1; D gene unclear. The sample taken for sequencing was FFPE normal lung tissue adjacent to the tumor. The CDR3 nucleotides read TGTGCCAGCAGCACGGGGGAAGCTTTCTTT. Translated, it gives CASSTGEAFF.